These T cell receptor beta chains were read from a single sample in a study of CD8 T cells in Susac syndrome. Each CDR3 protein gets one entry after TCRdb re-called the immunoSEQ multiplex PCR reads with MiXCR. This sample has 100,000 to 150,000 distinct CDR3 sequences, with roughly 95% found just once. The sample taken for sequencing was CD4+ T cells from PBMCs. The receptors were sampled from a human donor in good health. Each CDR3 is given with its conserved first and last residue. The D gene is left open where the match is weak. Clone size is not always given. Where it is, it says once, few, many or a class for expanded clones.

TRBV19	TRBJ2-4	.	.	CASTSDRRLNIQYF	.
TRBV3-1	TRBJ1-2	.	.	CASSQDGSGVFGYTF	TGTGCCAGCAGCCAAGATGGCTCAGGGGTTTTCGGCTACACCTTC
TRBV27	TRBJ2-3	.	.	CASSLSGWVGTDTQYF	TGTGCCAGCAGTTTATCCGGGTGGGTCGGCACAGATACGCAGTATTTT
TRBV19	TRBJ2-2	.	.	CASSMRAGLLTGELFF	TGTGCCAGTAGTATGCGGGCAGGACTACTCACCGGGGAGCTGTTTTTT
TRBV29-1	TRBJ1-1	.	.	CSVGTGNTEAFF	TGCAGCGTTGGTACAGGGAACACTGAAGCTTTCTTT
TRBV4-2	TRBJ1-5	.	.	CASNVGTNQPQHF	TGTGCCAGCAACGTAGGGACCAATCAGCCCCAGCATTTT
TRBV6-5	TRBJ1-1	.	.	CASRGQGQAFF	TGTGCCAGCCGAGGGCAGGGGCAGGCTTTCTTT
TRBV14	TRBJ1-1	.	.	CASSQETGWVRNTEAFF	TGTGCCAGCAGCCAAGAAACGGGGTGGGTAAGGAACACTGAAGCTTTCTTT
TRBV30	TRBJ1-1	.	.	CAWTGPTGVAAFF	TGTGCCTGGACCGGGCCCACGGGGGTGGCAGCTTTCTTT
TRBV28	TRBJ2-3	.	.	CASSLGPPTDTQYF	TGTGCCAGCAGTTTGGGCCCCCCTACAGATACGCAGTATTTT
TRBV20-1	TRBJ1-4	.	.	CSARDQQGSRKLFF	TGCAGTGCTAGAGATCAGCAGGGTAGTAGAAAACTGTTTTTT
TRBV12-3/TRBV12-4	TRBJ1-1	.	.	CASSFQGPLNTEAFF	TGTGCCAGCAGTTTTCAGGGACCGCTGAACACTGAAGCTTTCTTT
TRBV20-1	TRBJ2-2	.	once	CSARDVGTNTGELFF	TGCAGTGCTAGAGATGTAGGGACGAACACCGGGGAGCTGTTTTTT
TRBV29-1	TRBJ1-2	.	.	CSVEAGPYGYTF	TGCAGCGTTGAGGCCGGGCCCTATGGCTACACCTTC
TRBV19	TRBJ2-7	.	.	CASSIADRGYEQYF	TGTGCCAGTAGTATAGCGGACAGAGGCTACGAGCAGTACTTC
TRBV9	TRBJ2-1	TRBD2	.	CASSPLAQTYNEQFF	TGTGCCAGCAGCCCACTAGCGCAAACCTACAATGAGCAGTTCTTC
TRBV29-1	TRBJ2-6	.	.	CSVEGGPSGANVLTF	TGCAGCGTTGAGGGCGGCCCGTCTGGGGCCAACGTCCTGACTTTC
TRBV3-1	TRBJ2-5	.	.	CASSQVGRRSETQYF	TGTGCCAGCAGCCAAGTCGGTCGAAGATCCGAGACCCAGTACTTC
TRBV29-1	TRBJ2-2	TRBD2	.	CSVGEREVTGELFF	TGCAGCGTTGGAGAGCGGGAGGTCACCGGGGAGCTGTTTTTT
TRBV18	TRBJ2-5	TRBD1	.	CASSARTGESETQYF	TGTGCCAGCTCCGCTCGGACAGGGGAGTCGGAGACCCAGTACTTC
TRBV10-2	TRBJ2-7	TRBD2	once	CASSWTSATYEQYF	TGCGCCAGCAGTTGGACTAGCGCCACCTACGAGCAGTACTTC
TRBV27	TRBJ1-5	.	.	CASSPNPKVLSNQPQHF	TGTGCCAGCAGTCCAAACCCGAAGGTACTTAGCAATCAGCCCCAGCATTTT
TRBV25-1	TRBJ2-1	.	.	CASSVAGAVYNEQFF	TGTGCCAGCAGTGTTGCGGGGGCCGTTTACAATGAGCAGTTCTTC
TRBV2	TRBJ2-3	TRBD1	once	CATRTGISTDTQYF	TGTGCCACCCGGACAGGGATAAGCACAGATACGCAGTATTTT
TRBV18	TRBJ2-1	.	.	CASTLGQGREQFF	TGTGCCAGCACGTTGGGGCAGGGTCGGGAGCAGTTCTTC
TRBV6-6	TRBJ2-7	TRBD2	.	CASLGASGNREQYF	TGTGCCAGCCTGGGGGCTAGCGGGAACAGGGAGCAGTACTTC
TRBV6-2/TRBV6-3	TRBJ2-2	.	.	CASTYRTANTGELFF	TGTGCCAGCACTTACCGGACAGCGAACACCGGGGAGCTGTTTTTT
TRBV3-1	TRBJ2-3	TRBD1	.	CASSHPRDRGKDTQYF	TGTGCCAGCAGCCACCCCCGGGACAGGGGGAAAGATACGCAGTATTTT
TRBV18	TRBJ1-5	TRBD1	.	CASSPQWTGNQPQHF	TGTGCCAGCTCACCGCAATGGACAGGGAATCAGCCCCAGCATTTT
TRBV6-5	TRBJ2-1	.	.	CASTVGGGSYNEQFF	TGTGCCAGCACCGTTGGAGGGGGATCCTACAATGAGCAGTTCTTC
TRBV6-6	TRBJ2-3	TRBD1	once	CASSYSTGGRDTQYF	TGTGCCAGCAGTTACTCGACAGGGGGCAGGGATACGCAGTATTTT
TRBV27	TRBJ2-5	TRBD2	.	CASSLRLLAGETQYF	TGTGCCAGCAGTTTGCGGTTACTAGCGGGAGAGACCCAGTACTTC
TRBV29-1	TRBJ1-1	.	.	CSGSRGFTEAFF	TGCAGCGGTTCTAGGGGCTTCACTGAAGCTTTCTTT
TRBV28	TRBJ2-7	.	.	CASTPGGTHEQYF	TGTGCCAGCACTCCTGGGGGGACCCACGAGCAGTACTTC
TRBV9	TRBJ1-2	.	.	CASSVRGGSYGYTF	TGTGCCAGCAGCGTAAGGGGAGGAAGCTATGGCTACACCTTC
TRBV5-4	TRBJ2-5	.	.	CASSLLGGGTETQYF	TGTGCCAGCAGCTTGTTGGGCGGCGGGACAGAGACCCAGTACTTC
TRBV7-9	TRBJ1-2	.	.	CASSLEANYGYTF	TGTGCCAGCAGCTTAGAGGCTAACTATGGCTACACCTTC
TRBV29-1	TRBJ2-1	TRBD2	.	CSALGTSGRYNEQFF	TGCAGCGCCCTCGGGACTAGCGGGAGGTACAATGAGCAGTTCTTC
TRBV29-1	TRBJ2-7	.	.	CSVQTGTPILRGEQYF	TGCAGCGTTCAAACAGGGACCCCAATTTTACGGGGCGAGCAGTACTTC
TRBV6-6	TRBJ2-1	.	once	CASSYDYGGLKNEQFF	TGTGCCAGCAGTTACGATTATGGGGGTCTTAAGAATGAGCAGTTCTTC
TRBV5-4	TRBJ1-5	.	few	CASSLDGGGQPQHF	TGTGCCAGCAGCTTGGACGGGGGCGGTCAGCCCCAGCATTTT
TRBV12-3/TRBV12-4	TRBJ2-7	.	.	CASRRSPGEEQYF	TGTGCCAGCAGACGTTCCCCAGGGGAGGAGCAGTACTTC
TRBV24-1	TRBJ2-1	TRBD1	.	CATGGSLEEQFF	TGTGCCACAGGGGGCAGCTTAGAAGAGCAGTTCTTC
TRBV29-1	TRBJ2-3	.	once	CSVHSLAITDTQYF	TGCAGCGTACACTCACTAGCTATCACAGATACGCAGTATTTT
TRBV5-1	TRBJ2-3	TRBD2	once	CASSFLLAGENTQYF	TGCGCCAGCAGCTTCTTACTAGCGGGAGAGAATACGCAGTATTTT
TRBV6-5	TRBJ2-7	TRBD1	.	CASSSLGRGKQYF	TGTGCCAGCAGTTCCCTAGGCAGGGGGAAGCAGTACTTC
TRBV7-9	TRBJ2-5	.	.	CASSSLKYQETQYF	TGTGCCAGCAGTTCCCTTAAGTACCAAGAGACCCAGTACTTC
TRBV18	TRBJ2-5	TRBD2	once	CASSPRSGGSGETQYF	TGTGCCAGCTCACCAAGGAGTGGCGGGAGCGGGGAGACCCAGTACTTC
TRBV5-5	TRBJ2-2	TRBD2	.	CASSPPGLAGNTGELFF	TGTGCCAGCAGCCCGCCGGGACTAGCGGGGAACACCGGGGAGCTGTTTTTT
TRBV6-6	TRBJ2-7	.	.	CASKGSYEQYF	TGTGCCAGCAAAGGGTCCTACGAGCAGTACTTC
TRBV5-1	TRBJ1-1	.	.	CASSAQVDTEAFF	TGCGCCAGCAGTGCCCAGGTGGACACTGAAGCTTTCTTT
TRBV5-1	TRBJ2-6	.	once	CASSLGISGANVLTF	TGCGCCAGCAGCTTGGGTATCTCTGGGGCCAACGTCCTGACTTTC
TRBV6-2/TRBV6-3	TRBJ1-1	.	.	CASSYSAREAFF	TGTGCCAGCAGTTACTCTGCCAGGGAAGCTTTCTTT